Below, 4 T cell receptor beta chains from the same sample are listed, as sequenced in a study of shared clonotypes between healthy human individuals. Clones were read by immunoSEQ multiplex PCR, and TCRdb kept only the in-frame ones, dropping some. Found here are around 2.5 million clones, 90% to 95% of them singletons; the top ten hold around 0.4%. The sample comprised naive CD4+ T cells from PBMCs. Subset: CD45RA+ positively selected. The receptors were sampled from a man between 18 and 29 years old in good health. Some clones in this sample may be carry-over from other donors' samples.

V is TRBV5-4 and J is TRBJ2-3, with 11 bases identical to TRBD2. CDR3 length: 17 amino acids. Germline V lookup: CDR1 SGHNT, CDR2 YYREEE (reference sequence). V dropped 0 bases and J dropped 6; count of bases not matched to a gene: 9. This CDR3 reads CASSLAGGASGGDTQYF. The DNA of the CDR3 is TGTGCCAGCAGCTTGGCCGGTGGGGCTAGCGGGGGGGATACGCAGTATTTT.

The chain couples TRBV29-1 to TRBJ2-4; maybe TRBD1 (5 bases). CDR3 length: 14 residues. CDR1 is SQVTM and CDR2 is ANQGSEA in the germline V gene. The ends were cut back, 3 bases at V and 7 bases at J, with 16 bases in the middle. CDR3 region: CSVEIQAASNIQYF. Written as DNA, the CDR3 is TGCAGCGTTGAGATACAGGCGGCGAGTAACATTCAGTACTTC. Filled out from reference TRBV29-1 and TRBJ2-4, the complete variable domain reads SAVISQKPSRDICQRGTSLTIQCQVDSQVTMMFWYRQQPGQSLTLIATANQGSEATYESGFVIDKFPISRPNLTFSTLTVSNMSPEDSSIYLCSVEIQAASNIQYFGAGTRLSVL.

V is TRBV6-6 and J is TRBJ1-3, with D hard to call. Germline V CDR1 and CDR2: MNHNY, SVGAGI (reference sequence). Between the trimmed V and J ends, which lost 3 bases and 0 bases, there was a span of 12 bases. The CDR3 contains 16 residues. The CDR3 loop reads CASSYSPPSSGNTIYF. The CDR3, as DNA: TGTGCCAGCAGTTATTCCCCCCCGAGCTCTGGAAACACCATATATTTT.

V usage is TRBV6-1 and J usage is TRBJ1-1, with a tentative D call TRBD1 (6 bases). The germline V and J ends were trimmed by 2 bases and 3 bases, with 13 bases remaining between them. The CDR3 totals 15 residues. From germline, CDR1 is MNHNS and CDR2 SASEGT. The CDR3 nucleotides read TGTGCCAGCAGTGAATGGGGGGCGGCGGACACTGAAGCTTTCTTT. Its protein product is CASSEWGAADTEAFF.